The rows below give T cell receptor beta chains drawn from one sample of a study of beta chain features in type 1 diabetes. Clones were sequenced by immunoSEQ multiplex PCR, and TCRdb holds only the in-frame ones, with some missing. This table has around 58,000 clones, 59% appearing once. The sample comprised Tregs from blood. Source of these receptors: a woman aged 18-29 years in good health. Both conserved end residues are part of each CDR3. Each record gives: D gene, J gene, V gene, CDR3 length, clone size, CDR3 DNA, CDR3 protein. A D gene is named only where the DNA matches it firmly. Clone size is stated in some rows and not others, as once, few, many or a class when expanded.

TRBD1 | TRBJ2-2 | TRBV18 | 16 | . | TGTGCCAGCTCACCACCGCAACAGGGGGTCACCGGGGAGCTGTTTTTT | CASSPPQQGVTGELFF
. | TRBJ2-6 | TRBV28 | 15 | . | TGTGCCAGCCACCGGGGAGGCGCCGGGGCCAACGTCCTGACTTTC | CASHRGGAGANVLTF
. | TRBJ2-3 | TRBV27 | 15 | . | TGTGCCAGCAGTTTGTGGGGGGGGCGGGCAGATACGCAGTATTTT | CASSLWGGRADTQYF
TRBD2 | TRBJ2-1 | TRBV6-6 | 16 | . | TGTGCCAGCAGTTACAGGGGCGGGAGCTCCTACAATGAGCAGTTCTTC | CASSYRGGSSYNEQFF
TRBD1 | TRBJ1-1 | TRBV2 | 13 | . | TGTGCCAGCGACAGGGGCCTGATGAGCGAAGCTTTCTTT | CASDRGLMSEAFF
. | TRBJ1-1 | TRBV6-1 | 11 | . | TGTGCCAGCAGCCGAGGAACTGAAGCTTTCTTT | CASSRGTEAFF
TRBD1 | TRBJ1-2 | TRBV2 | 14 | . | TGTGCCAGGCGAGGAGGGACAGGGGTTCATGGCTACACCTTC | CARRGGTGVHGYTF
TRBD1 | TRBJ1-5 | TRBV7-8 | 15 | . | TGTGCCAGCAGCTTAGCGGGACAGGGGTTTCAGCCCCAGCATTTT | CASSLAGQGFQPQHF
. | TRBJ2-1 | TRBV20-1 | 11 | few | TGCAGTGCTAGACTGTACAATGAGCAGTTCTTC | CSARLYNEQFF
. | TRBJ2-1 | TRBV11-1 | 13 | . | TGTGCCACCTCAGCACGAAGAGGCAATGAGCAGTTCTTC | CATSARRGNEQFF
TRBD2 | TRBJ2-7 | TRBV7-2 | 15 | few | TGTGCCAGCAGCCCCAGCGGGGGCGCGACCTACGAGCAGTACTTC | CASSPSGGATYEQYF
TRBD1 | TRBJ1-5 | TRBV5-1 | 14 | . | TGCGCCAGCAGCCCAACAGGGGGTACTCAGCCCCAGCATTTT | CASSPTGGTQPQHF
. | TRBJ1-3 | TRBV11-2 | 15 | . | TGTGCCAGCAGCTCAGACAGTTTATCTGGAAACACCATATATTTT | CASSSDSLSGNTIYF
TRBD2 | TRBJ2-3 | TRBV5-1 | 17 | . | TGCGCCAGTCGACCTAACGGGGGGGGGCGCGGGCCAGATACGCAGTATTTT | CASRPNGGGRGPDTQYF
. | TRBJ2-6 | TRBV30 | 15 | few | TGTGCCTGTCCCCGGGTTACCTCTGGGGCCAACGTCCTGACTTTC | CACPRVTSGANVLTF
TRBD1 | TRBJ2-7 | TRBV29-1 | 14 | once | TGCAGCGTTGAAATTGAGACAGGGTCCTACGAGCAGTACTTC | CSVEIETGSYEQYF
. | TRBJ2-7 | TRBV5-1 | 14 | few | TGCGCCAGCAGACAACGGGAGAGCTCCTACGAGCAGTACTTC | CASRQRESSYEQYF
. | TRBJ2-2 | TRBV25-1 | 16 | once | TGTGCCAGCAGTTCCCCTCACCAGGGATCGGGCGGGGAGCTGTTTTTT | CASSSPHQGSGGELFF
TRBD2 | TRBJ2-4 | TRBV19 | 17 | . | TGTGCCAGTAGTATACGGCTAGCGGGGGGCCCCCAAAACATTCAGTACTTC | CASSIRLAGGPQNIQYF
TRBD1 | TRBJ2-7 | TRBV5-1 | 14 | few | TGCGCCAGCAGGCTAGGGACAGATTCATACGAGCAGTACTTC | CASRLGTDSYEQYF
. | TRBJ2-6 | TRBV9 | 16 | . | TGTGCCAGCAGCGTAATGGGGGCATGGGGGGCCAACGTCCTGACTTTC | CASSVMGAWGANVLTF
. | TRBJ1-6 | TRBV4-2 | 13 | . | TGTGCCAGCAGCCAAGCGGGAAATTCACCCCTCCACTTT | CASSQAGNSPLHF
. | TRBJ2-1 | TRBV5-1 | 15 | . | TGCGCCAGCAGCTTGGCGGGAGTTGGGTTCAATGAGCAGTTCTTC | CASSLAGVGFNEQFF
. | TRBJ1-2 | TRBV25-1 | 13 | few | TGTGCCAGCAGTGACTACCGGGGCTATGGCTACACCTTC | CASSDYRGYGYTF
TRBD1 | TRBJ1-2 | TRBV30 | 13 | once | TGTGCCTGGAGTCCCCAGGGGGCGAATGGCTACACCTTC | CAWSPQGANGYTF
TRBD1 | TRBJ2-1 | TRBV29-1 | 13 | . | TGCAGCGTTAGGGGACAGGGTCTTAATGAGCAGTTCTTC | CSVRGQGLNEQFF
TRBD1 | TRBJ1-4 | TRBV23-1 | 10 | few | TGCGCCAGCAGCCAGCCGGGACAGGGTTTT | CASSQPGQGF
. | TRBJ1-2 | TRBV7-2 | 13 | . | TGTGCCAGCAGCCCCGACAGATTCTATGGCTACACCTTC | CASSPDRFYGYTF
. | TRBJ2-2 | TRBV5-1 | 13 | . | TGCGCCAGCAGCTTTAGCGTTACGGGGGAGCTGTTTTTT | CASSFSVTGELFF
. | TRBJ2-3 | TRBV6-6 | 12 | . | TGTGCCAGCAGTTATCAAATAGATACGCAGTATTTT | CASSYQIDTQYF
. | TRBJ2-3 | TRBV7-9 | 15 | . | TGTGCCAGCAGCTCCCCCGGACTAAGCACAGATACGCAGTATTTT | CASSSPGLSTDTQYF
. | TRBJ2-3 | TRBV9 | 13 | . | TGTGCCAGCAGCGAAACTTGGACAGATACGCAGTATTTT | CASSETWTDTQYF
. | TRBJ2-6 | TRBV6-5 | 15 | . | TGTGCCAGCAGTTACATGGCGGCGGGGGCCAACGTCCTGACTTTC | CASSYMAAGANVLTF